Sequencing of this TCR beta chain was carried out in a study of blood T cell repertoires in COVID-19. Study details: Both acute and convalescent COVID-19 samples were obtained from the United States, Italy and Spain. PBMCs, B-cell-depleted T cells, or T cells provided the cDNA or gDNA that made up the material.

There are a few counts of this clone. CDR3 length equals 12 residues. Germline CDR1 is SEHNR and CDR2 is FQNEAQ (reference sequence). The V end lost 5 bases, the J end lost 5 bases, and 9 bases lay between the germline ends. Source study methods: The assay estimated nucleated cells by amplifying reference gene primers. Profiling relied on immunoSEQ multiplex PCR, and the TCRdb table lists in-frame clones only, not all of them. The V and J calls and clone size are taken from that table; D and trimming were inferred from the DNA. The sample contains about 280,000 clones, about 85% of which appear only once.

Sequencing was performed on peripheral blood. The TCR originated in a human donor in a cohort sampled during active COVID-19. The chain is built from TRBV7-9 and TRBJ1-2; perhaps TRBD1 as D (5 bases). CDR3 sequence (DNA): TGTGCCAGCAGCCAGGACATATATGGCTACACCTTC. The encoded protein is CASSQDIYGYTF.